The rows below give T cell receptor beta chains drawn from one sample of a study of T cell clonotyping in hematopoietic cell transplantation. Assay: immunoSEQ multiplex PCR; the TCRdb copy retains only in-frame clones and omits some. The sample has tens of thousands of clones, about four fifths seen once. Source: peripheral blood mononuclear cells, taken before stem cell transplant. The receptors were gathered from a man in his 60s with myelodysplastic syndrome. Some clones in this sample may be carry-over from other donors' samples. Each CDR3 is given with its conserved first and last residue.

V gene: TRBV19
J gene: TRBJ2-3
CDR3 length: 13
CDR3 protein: CASSHRGPDTQYF

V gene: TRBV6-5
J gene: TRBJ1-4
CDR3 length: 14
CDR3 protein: CASRPTGGGEKLFF

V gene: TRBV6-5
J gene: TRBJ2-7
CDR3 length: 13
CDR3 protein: CASSYVPHYEQYF

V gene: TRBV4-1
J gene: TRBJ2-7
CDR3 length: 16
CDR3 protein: CASSQDIRGLTYEQYF

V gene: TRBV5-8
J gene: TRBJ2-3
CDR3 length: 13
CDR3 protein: CASSLAGTDTQYF

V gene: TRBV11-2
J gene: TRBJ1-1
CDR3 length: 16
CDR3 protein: CASSLRQGGANTEAFF

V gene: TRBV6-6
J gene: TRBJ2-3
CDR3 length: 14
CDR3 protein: CASSSGERTDTQYF

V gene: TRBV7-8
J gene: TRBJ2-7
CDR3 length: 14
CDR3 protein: CASSLDAMGYEQYF

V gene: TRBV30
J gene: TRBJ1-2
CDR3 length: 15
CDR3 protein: CAWSPLRTGTAGYTF

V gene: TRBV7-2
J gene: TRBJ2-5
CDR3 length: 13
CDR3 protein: CASSLYGRETQYF

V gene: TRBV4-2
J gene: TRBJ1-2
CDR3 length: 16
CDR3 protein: CASSPGFSFGEDGYTF